A selection of T cell receptor beta chains follows, all from one sample in a study of Ad26.COV2.S vaccination and SARS-CoV-2 variants. TCRdb keeps only in-frame clones here, not all; method: immunoSEQ multiplex PCR. Of around 420,000 clones detected, approximately 87% appear once; the ten largest clones hold 3.6%. Source: peripheral blood, taken in a trial of Ad26.COV2.S vaccine versus placebo. These receptors all stem from a person aged 18-60 years who received the Ad26.COV2.S COVID-19 vaccine or a placebo. The CDR3 runs from the conserved cysteine through the conserved F or W. D genes are given only for firm matches. Rows may omit the clone size; those that give it use once, few, many or a size class.

14,TRBV25-1,TRBD1,-,TRBJ2-2,TGTGCCAGCAGTGACAGGGGGCCCACCGGGGAGCTGTTTTTT,CASSDRGPTGELFF
13,TRBV5-4,-,-,TRBJ1-1,TGTGCCAGCAGCTTGGTTCATAACACTGAAGCTTTCTTT,CASSLVHNTEAFF
14,TRBV5-4,-,-,TRBJ1-2,TGTGCCAGCAGCTTGGTTAGCCCATCCTATGGCTACACCTTC,CASSLVSPSYGYTF
12,TRBV3-1/TRBV3-2,-,-,TRBJ2-3,TGTGCCAGCAGCCAAGGAACCTTATCCCCGTATTTT,CASSQGTLSPYF
15,TRBV30,TRBD1,-,TRBJ1-6,TGTGCCTGGAGTGTAGGGGGACAGGGCCCGACACCCCTCCACTTT,CAWSVGGQGPTPLHF
17,TRBV18,TRBD2,-,TRBJ2-1,TGTGCCAGCTCACCACCGGGGACTAGCGGGGGGGCCGAGGAGCAGTTCTTC,CASSPPGTSGGAEEQFF
16,TRBV7-9,-,-,TRBJ1-1,TGTGCCAGCAGCATTAGCGGATCAGTCATGAACACTGAAGCTTTCTTT,CASSISGSVMNTEAFF
17,TRBV10-3,TRBD1,-,TRBJ2-5,TGTGCCATCGGTCCGGAACAGGACAGGGTATATCAAGAGACCCAGTACTTC,CAIGPEQDRVYQETQYF
13,TRBV7-8,-,once,TRBJ1-1,TGTGCCAGCAGCTTAATTAGGAACACTGAAGCTTTCTTT,CASSLIRNTEAFF
19,TRBV28,-,-,TRBJ1-2,TGTGCCAGCAGTTTAAGGCTGGGACGTTCGGGGAGAAATAACTATGGCTACACCTTC,CASSLRLGRSGRNNYGYTF
12,TRBV9,-,-,TRBJ2-7,TGTGCCAGCAGCGGACCAGGAGGGGAGCAGTACTTC,CASSGPGGEQYF
15,TRBV6-5,TRBD1,once,TRBJ2-7,TGTGCCAGCAGCATGACAGGGGGCTATGTCTACGAGCAGTACTTC,CASSMTGGYVYEQYF
15,TRBV23-1,TRBD1,-,TRBJ2-7,TGCGCCAGCAGTCCCCCCGGGACAGAAAAATACGAGCAGTACTTC,CASSPPGTEKYEQYF
14,TRBV14,-,-,TRBJ2-7,TGTGCCAGCAGCCAAGTCAGGGGTACCTACGAGCAGTACTTC,CASSQVRGTYEQYF
15,TRBV28,-,-,TRBJ1-2,TGTGCCAGCAGTTCCCAGGGCCTAGCTAACTATGGCTACACCTTC,CASSSQGLANYGYTF
12,TRBV12-3/TRBV12-4,TRBD1,-,TRBJ1-1,TGTGCCAGCAGTCGACAGGGCTCTGAAGCTTTCTTT,CASSRQGSEAFF
16,TRBV5-1,-,-,TRBJ2-5,TGCGCCAGCAGCTTGGACAGGTCGATTGGTGGGGAGACCCAGTACTTC,CASSLDRSIGGETQYF
13,TRBV12-3/TRBV12-4,-,-,TRBJ2-2,TGTGCCAGCAGTTTGGGTAACACCGGGGAGCTGTTTTTT,CASSLGNTGELFF